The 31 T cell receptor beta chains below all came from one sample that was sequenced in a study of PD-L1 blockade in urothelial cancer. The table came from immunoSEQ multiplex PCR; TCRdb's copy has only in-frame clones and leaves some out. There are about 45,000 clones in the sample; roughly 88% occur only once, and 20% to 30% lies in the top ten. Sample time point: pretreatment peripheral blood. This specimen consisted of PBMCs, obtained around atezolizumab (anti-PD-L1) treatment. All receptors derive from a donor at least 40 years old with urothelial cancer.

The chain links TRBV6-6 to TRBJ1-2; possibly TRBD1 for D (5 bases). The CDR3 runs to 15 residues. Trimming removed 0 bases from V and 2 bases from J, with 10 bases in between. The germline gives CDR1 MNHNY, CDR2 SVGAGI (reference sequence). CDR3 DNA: TGTGCCAGCAGTTACTCAGACGACAGCAACTATGGCTACACCTTC. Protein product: CASSYSDDSNYGYTF.

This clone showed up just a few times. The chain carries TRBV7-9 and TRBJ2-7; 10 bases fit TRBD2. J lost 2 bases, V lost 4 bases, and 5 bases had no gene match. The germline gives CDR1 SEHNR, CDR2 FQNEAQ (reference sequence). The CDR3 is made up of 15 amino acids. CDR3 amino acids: CASSSGTSATYEQYF. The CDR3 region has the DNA TGTGCCAGCAGCTCCGGGACTAGCGCCACCTACGAGCAGTACTTC.

CDR3 coding DNA: TGTGCCAGCAGTCTGGCAGCGGGAGCGGGTGAGCAGTACTTC. As protein: CASSLAAGAGEQYF. The chain is built from TRBV28 and TRBJ2-7; TRBD2 matches at 8 bases. This CDR3 spans 14 amino acids. Trimming took 5 bases from V and 7 from J; bases not matched to a gene: 10. The germline CDR1 and CDR2 sequences are MDHEN and SYDVKM. Looking up the rest from reference TRBV28 and TRBJ2-7 gives the full variable domain: DVKVTQSSRYLVKRTGEKVFLECVQDMDHENMFWYRQDPGLGLRLIYFSYDVKMKEKGDIPEGYSVSREKKERFSLILESASTNQTSMYLCASSLAAGAGEQYFGPGTRLTVT.

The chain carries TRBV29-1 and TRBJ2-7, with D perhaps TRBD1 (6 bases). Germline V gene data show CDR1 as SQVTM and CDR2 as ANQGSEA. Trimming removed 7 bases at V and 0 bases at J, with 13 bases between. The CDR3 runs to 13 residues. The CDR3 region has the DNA TGCAGCGCCGAGGGGGTTAGCTCCTACGAGCAGTACTTC. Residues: CSAEGVSSYEQYF.

The CDR3 region has the DNA TGTGCCAGCTCACCCCTGGGGGGGCCTGAGCAGTTCTTC. Its translation is CASSPLGGPEQFF. This chain uses TRBV18 with TRBJ2-1; D possibly corresponds to TRBD2 (7 bases). V was clipped by 3 bases and J by 9 bases, with 12 bases between them. The CDR3 is 13 amino acids. Germline lookup yields CDR1 KGHSH and CDR2 LQKENI.

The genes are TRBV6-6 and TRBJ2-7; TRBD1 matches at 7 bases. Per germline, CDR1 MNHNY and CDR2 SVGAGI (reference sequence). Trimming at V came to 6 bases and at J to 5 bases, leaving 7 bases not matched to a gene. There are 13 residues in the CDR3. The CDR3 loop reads CASSGRGKHEQYF. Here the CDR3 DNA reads TGTGCCAGCAGCGGCAGGGGGAAGCACGAGCAGTACTTC.

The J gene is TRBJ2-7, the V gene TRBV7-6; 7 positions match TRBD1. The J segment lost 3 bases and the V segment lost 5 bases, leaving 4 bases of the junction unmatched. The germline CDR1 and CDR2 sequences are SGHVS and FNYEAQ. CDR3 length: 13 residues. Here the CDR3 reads CASSLGQLYEQYF. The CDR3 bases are TGTGCCAGCAGCCTGGGACAGCTCTACGAGCAGTACTTC. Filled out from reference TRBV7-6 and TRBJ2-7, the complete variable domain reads GAGVSQSPRYKVTKRGQDVALRCDPISGHVSLYWYRQALGQGPEFLTYFNYEAQQDKSGLPNDRFSAERPEGSISTLTIQRTEQRDSAMYRCASSLGQLYEQYFGPGTRLTVT.

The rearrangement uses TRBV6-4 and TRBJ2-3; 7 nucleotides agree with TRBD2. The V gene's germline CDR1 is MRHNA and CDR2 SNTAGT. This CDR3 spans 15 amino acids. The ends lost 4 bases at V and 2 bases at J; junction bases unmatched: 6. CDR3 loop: CASSAREADTDTQYF. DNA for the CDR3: TGTGCCAGCAGTGCCCGGGAGGCCGACACAGATACGCAGTATTTT.

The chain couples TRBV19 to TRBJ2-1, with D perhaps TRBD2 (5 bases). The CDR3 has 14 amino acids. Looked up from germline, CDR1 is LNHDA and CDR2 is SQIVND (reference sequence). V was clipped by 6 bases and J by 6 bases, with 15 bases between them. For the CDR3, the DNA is TGTGCCAGTAGACAGCGCGGGCAGCGCAATGAGCAGTTCTTC. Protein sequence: CASRQRGQRNEQFF. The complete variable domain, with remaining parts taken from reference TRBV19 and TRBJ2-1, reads DGGITQSPKYLFRKEGQNVTLSCEQNLNHDAMYWYRQDPGQGLRLIYYSQIVNDFQKGDIAEGYSVSREKKESFPLTVTSAQKNPTAFYLCASRQRGQRNEQFFGPGTRLTVL.

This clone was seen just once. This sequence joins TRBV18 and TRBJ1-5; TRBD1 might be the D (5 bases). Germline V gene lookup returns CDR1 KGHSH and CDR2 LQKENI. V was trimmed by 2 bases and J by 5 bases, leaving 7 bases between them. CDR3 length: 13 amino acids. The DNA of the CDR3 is TGTGCCAGCTCACCAGGGGGGGATCAGCCCCAGCATTTT. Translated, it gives CASSPGGDQPQHF.

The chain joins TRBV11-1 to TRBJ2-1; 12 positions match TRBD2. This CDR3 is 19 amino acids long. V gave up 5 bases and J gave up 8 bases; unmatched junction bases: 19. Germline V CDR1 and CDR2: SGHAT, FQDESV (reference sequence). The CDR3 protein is CASSNRLAGAPSTSDEQFF. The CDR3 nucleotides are TGTGCCAGCAGCAACCGACTAGCGGGAGCTCCATCCACATCAGATGAGCAGTTCTTC.

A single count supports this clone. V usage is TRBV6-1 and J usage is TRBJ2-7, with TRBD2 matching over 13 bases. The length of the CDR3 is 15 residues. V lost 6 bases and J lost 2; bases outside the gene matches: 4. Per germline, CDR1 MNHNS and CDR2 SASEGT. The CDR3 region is CASRPTSGRAYEQYF. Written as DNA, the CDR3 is TGTGCCAGCAGGCCCACTAGCGGGAGGGCCTACGAGCAGTACTTC.

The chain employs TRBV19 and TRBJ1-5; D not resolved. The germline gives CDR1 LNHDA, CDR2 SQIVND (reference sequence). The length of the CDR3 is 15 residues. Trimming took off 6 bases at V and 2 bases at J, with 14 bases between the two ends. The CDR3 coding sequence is TGTGCCAGTAGAGAGGGATCGACGGGCAATCAGCCCCAGCATTTT. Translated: CASREGSTGNQPQHF.

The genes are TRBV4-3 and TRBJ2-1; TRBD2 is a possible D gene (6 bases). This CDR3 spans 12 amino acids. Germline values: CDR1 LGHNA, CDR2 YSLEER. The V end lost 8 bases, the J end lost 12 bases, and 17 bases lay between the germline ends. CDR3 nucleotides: TGCGCCAGCCGGGACCCCGGGGGACGGCAGTTCTTC. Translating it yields CASRDPGGRQFF.

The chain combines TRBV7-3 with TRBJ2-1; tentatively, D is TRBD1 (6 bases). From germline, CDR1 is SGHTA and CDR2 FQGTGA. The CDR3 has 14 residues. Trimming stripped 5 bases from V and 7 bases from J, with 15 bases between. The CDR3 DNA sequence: TGTGCCAGCAGCCGAACAGGGACGGGGAATGAGCAGTTCTTC. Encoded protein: CASSRTGTGNEQFF. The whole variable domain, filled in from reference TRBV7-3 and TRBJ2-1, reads GAGVSQTPSNKVTEKGKYVELRCDPISGHTALYWYRQSLGQGPEFLIYFQGTGAADDSGLPNDRFFAVRPEGSVSTLKIQRTERGDSAVYLCASSRTGTGNEQFFGPGTRLTVL.

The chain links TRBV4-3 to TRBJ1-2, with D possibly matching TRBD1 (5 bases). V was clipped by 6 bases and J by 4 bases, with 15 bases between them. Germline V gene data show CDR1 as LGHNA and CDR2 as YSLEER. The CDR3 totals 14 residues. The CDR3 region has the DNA TGCGCCAGCAGACGAACAACAGGACCCTATGGCTACACCTTC. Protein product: CASRRTTGPYGYTF.

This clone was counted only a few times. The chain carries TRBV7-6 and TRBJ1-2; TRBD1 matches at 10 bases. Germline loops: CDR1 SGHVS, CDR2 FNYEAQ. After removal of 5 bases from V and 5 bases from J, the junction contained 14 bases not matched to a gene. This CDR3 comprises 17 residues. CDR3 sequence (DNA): TGTGCCAGCAGCCAAGCCCCCCAGACAGGGGGCAGGTATGGCTACACCTTC. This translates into CASSQAPQTGGRYGYTF.

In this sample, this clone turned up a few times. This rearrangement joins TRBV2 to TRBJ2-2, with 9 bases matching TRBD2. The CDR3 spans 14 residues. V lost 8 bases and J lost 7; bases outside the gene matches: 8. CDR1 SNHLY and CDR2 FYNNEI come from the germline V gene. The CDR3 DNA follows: TGTGCCAGCCTGGAGCGGGAGGCCGACGGGGAGCTGTTTTTT. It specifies CASLEREADGELFF.

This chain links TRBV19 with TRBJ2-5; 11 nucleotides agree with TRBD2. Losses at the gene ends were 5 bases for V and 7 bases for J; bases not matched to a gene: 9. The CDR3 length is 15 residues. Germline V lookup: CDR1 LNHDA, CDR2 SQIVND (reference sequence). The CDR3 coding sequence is TGTGCCAGTAGTCCTGGACTAGCGGGCCACAGGACCCAGTACTTC. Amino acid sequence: CASSPGLAGHRTQYF.

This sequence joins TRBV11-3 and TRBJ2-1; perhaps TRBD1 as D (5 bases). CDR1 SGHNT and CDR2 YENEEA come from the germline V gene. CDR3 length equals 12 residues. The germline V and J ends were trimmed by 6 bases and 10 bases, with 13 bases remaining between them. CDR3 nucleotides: TGTGCCAGCAGATCCCTAGGGGTAGAGCAGTTCTTC. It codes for CASRSLGVEQFF.

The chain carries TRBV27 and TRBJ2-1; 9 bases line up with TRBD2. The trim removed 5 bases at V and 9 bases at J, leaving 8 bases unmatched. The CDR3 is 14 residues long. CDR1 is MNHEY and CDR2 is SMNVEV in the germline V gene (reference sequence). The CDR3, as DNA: TGTGCCAGCAGTCCAGGGACTAGCCTGGGTGAGCAGTTCTTC. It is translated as CASSPGTSLGEQFF.

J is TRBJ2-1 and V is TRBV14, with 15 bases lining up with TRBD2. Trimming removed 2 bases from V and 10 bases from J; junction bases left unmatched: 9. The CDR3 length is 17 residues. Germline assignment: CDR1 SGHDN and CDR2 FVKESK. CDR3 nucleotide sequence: TGTGCCAGCAGCCAACTCGGGACTAGCGGGAGGATAGGAGAGCAGTTCTTC. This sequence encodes CASSQLGTSGRIGEQFF. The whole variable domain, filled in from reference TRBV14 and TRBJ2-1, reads EAGVTQFPSHSVIEKGQTVTLRCDPISGHDNLYWYRRVMGKEIKFLLHFVKESKQDESGMPNNRFLAERTGGTYSTLKVQPAELEDSGVYFCASSQLGTSGRIGEQFFGPGTRLTVL.

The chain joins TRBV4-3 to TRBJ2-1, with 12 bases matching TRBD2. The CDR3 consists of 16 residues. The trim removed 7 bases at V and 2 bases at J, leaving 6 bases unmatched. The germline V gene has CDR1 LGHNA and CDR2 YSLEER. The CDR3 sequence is CASTRLAGAPYNEQFF. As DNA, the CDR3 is TGCGCCAGCACCCGACTAGCGGGAGCCCCCTACAATGAGCAGTTCTTC.

In DNA, the CDR3 is TGTGCCAGCAGTGCGGACTCACCTATACAGTTCTTC. Protein sequence: CASSADSPIQFF. The chain recombines TRBV2 with TRBJ2-1, with TRBD2 as a possible D gene (5 bases). Germline V CDR1 and CDR2: SNHLY, FYNNEI. V lost 4 bases and J 13 bases, leaving 14 bases between the germline ends. The CDR3 is 12 residues long.

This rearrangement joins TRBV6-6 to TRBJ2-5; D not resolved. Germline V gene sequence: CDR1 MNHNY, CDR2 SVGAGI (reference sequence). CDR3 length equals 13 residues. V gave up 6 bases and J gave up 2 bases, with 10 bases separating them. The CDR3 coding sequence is TGTGCCAGCAGCCCCTTCGGGCAAGAGACCCAGTACTTC. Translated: CASSPFGQETQYF.

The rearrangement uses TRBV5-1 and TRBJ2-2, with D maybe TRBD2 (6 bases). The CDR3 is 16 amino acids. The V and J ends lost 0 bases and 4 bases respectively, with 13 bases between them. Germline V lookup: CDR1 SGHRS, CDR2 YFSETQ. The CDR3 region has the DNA TGCGCCAGCAGCTTGGCCGCCCAGCGGGTCACCGGGGAGCTGTTTTTT. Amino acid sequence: CASSLAAQRVTGELFF.

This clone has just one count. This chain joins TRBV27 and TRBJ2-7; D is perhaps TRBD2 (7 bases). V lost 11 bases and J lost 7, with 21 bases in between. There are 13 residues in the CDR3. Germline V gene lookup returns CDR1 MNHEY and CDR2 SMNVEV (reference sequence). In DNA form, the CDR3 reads TGTGCCTCCCGCGCCGGGGGGCCTGGGGAGCAGTACTTC. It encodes CASRAGGPGEQYF.

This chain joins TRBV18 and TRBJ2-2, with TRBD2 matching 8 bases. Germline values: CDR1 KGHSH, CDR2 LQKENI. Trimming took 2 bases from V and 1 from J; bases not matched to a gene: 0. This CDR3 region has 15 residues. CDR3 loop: CASSPTSGNTGELFF. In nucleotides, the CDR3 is TGTGCCAGCTCACCAACTAGCGGGAACACCGGGGAGCTGTTTTTT.

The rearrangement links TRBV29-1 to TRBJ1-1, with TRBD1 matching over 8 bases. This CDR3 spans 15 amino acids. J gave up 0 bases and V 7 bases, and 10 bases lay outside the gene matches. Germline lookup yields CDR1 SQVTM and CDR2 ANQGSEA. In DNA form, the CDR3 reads TGCAGCGCCCCCCTGCAGGGGGCCTTGAACACTGAAGCTTTCTTT. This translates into CSAPLQGALNTEAFF.

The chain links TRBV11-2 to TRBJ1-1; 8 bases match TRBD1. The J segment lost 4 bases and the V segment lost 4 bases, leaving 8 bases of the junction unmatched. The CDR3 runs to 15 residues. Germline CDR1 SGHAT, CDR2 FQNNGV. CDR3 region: CASSSPHTGGTEAFF. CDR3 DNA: TGTGCCAGCAGCTCCCCCCACACAGGGGGCACTGAAGCTTTCTTT.

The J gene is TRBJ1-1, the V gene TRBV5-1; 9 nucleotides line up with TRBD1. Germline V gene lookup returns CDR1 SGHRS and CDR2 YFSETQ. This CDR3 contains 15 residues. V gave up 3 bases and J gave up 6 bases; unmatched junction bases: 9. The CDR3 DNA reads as TGCGCCAGCAGCTGGTCCGGGACAGGGATGTCTGAAGCTTTCTTT. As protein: CASSWSGTGMSEAFF.